Below, one T cell receptor beta chain is given with its context. The record originates from a study of CD8 T cells in Susac syndrome. The CDR3 is made up of 15 amino acids. V lost 1 base and J 3 bases, leaving 15 bases between the germline ends. CDR1 is DFQATT and CDR2 is SNEGSKA in the germline V gene (reference sequence). Random hexamers primed reverse transcription of about 0.5 to 1 ug RNA. TCRdb independently ran MiXCR on the immunoSEQ multiplex PCR reads; one entry per CDR3 protein. The sample contains around 170,000 distinct CDR3 sequences, roughly 94% of which appear only once. This chain links TRBV20-1 with TRBJ1-1, with D maybe TRBD1 (5 bases). This TCR was recovered from a human donor with Susac syndrome. What was sequenced was CD8+ T cells from PBMCs. The CDR3 DNA reads as TGCAGTGCTAGAGGGGGGATTTCGTCGGACACTGAAGCTTTCTTT. It specifies CSARGGISSDTEAFF.